The 21 T cell receptor beta chains listed next were all sequenced from one sample in a study of OX40 agonist ivuxolimab in advanced cancers. Here immunoSEQ multiplex PCR was the method, and the copy in TCRdb shows in-frame clones only, minus some. This table has 90,000 to 120,000 clones, less than 95% appearing once. Source: CD4+ or CD8+ T cells sorted from blood, taken in a trial of the OX40 agonist ivuxolimab. Receptors were obtained from an adult with an advanced solid tumor such as melanoma, head and neck, liver or kidney cancer.

The chain carries TRBV5-3 and TRBJ2-1; no clear D gene. TRBV5-3 is assigned to the ORF class and has an uncertain function. The CDR3 spans 15 residues. V gave up 1 base and J gave up 5 bases, with 13 bases separating them. This chain's CDR3 is CARSLRLAPNNEQFF. The CDR3 region has the DNA TGTGCCAGAAGCTTGCGACTTGCCCCAAACAATGAGCAGTTCTTC.

V is TRBV28 and J is TRBJ2-7; 9 bases are a match to TRBD1. This CDR3 comprises 16 residues. V shed 7 bases and J 4 bases; nucleotides not matched to a gene: 14. From germline, CDR1 is MDHEN and CDR2 SYDVKM. In DNA form, the CDR3 reads TGTGCCAGCAAGGATTGGATCGGGACAGGGAGTTACGAGCAGTACTTC. This sequence encodes CASKDWIGTGSYEQYF.

This clone was seen just once. This chain's CDR3 is CASSQVVGTANQPQHF. Here the CDR3 DNA reads TGCGCCAGCAGCCAAGTGGTCGGGACAGCCAATCAGCCCCAGCATTTT. The rearrangement uses TRBV4-3 and TRBJ1-5, with 7 bases aligning to TRBD1. The ends lost 1 base at V and 3 bases at J; junction bases unmatched: 6. CDR3 length: 16 amino acids. CDR1 LGHNA and CDR2 YSLEER come from the germline V gene.

This chain connects TRBV4-1 to TRBJ2-7; no reliable D call. The germline V gene encodes CDR1 MGHRA and CDR2 YSYEKL. The germline V and J ends were trimmed by 0 bases and 3 bases, with 6 bases remaining between them. The CDR3 covers 13 residues. The CDR3 here is CASSQDRSYEQYF. The CDR3 DNA sequence: TGCGCCAGCAGCCAAGACCGAAGCTACGAGCAGTACTTC.

This clone came up a few times. This rearrangement joins TRBV4-2 to TRBJ2-7; D not resolved. The germline V gene encodes CDR1 LGHNA and CDR2 YNFKEQ. There are 13 residues in the CDR3. V lost 2 bases and J lost 4, with 9 bases in between. CDR3 bases: TGTGCCAGCAGCCAACTTAGCAGATACGAGCAGTACTTC. Amino acids: CASSQLSRYEQYF.

The chain couples TRBV6-5 to TRBJ1-4; D unclear. The CDR3 consists of 13 residues. Germline CDR1 and CDR2: MNHEY and SVGAGI. Between the trimmed V and J ends, which lost 6 bases and 15 bases, there was a span of 20 bases. The CDR3 DNA is TGTGCCAGCAGCCCCCCCTCCGGGCAGAGGGTGTTTTTT. This sequence encodes CASSPPSGQRVFF.

This sequence joins TRBV5-1 and TRBJ1-5; 7 positions agree with TRBD1. In germline, CDR1 is SGHRS, CDR2 YFSETQ. The CDR3 extends over 17 amino acids. V shed 0 bases and J 3 bases; nucleotides not matched to a gene: 9. CDR3 DNA sequence: TGCGCCAGCAGCTTGGGGCCCGGGACAGCGAACAATCAGCCCCAGCATTTT. It encodes CASSLGPGTANNQPQHF.

The J gene is TRBJ2-5, the V gene TRBV19, with a possible D match to TRBD2 (6 bases). The V gene lost 6 bases and the J gene lost 5 bases, with 16 bases spanning the gap. CDR1 LNHDA and CDR2 SQIVND come from the germline V gene (reference sequence). The CDR3 spans 14 residues. The CDR3 sequence is CASRVGAGPETQYF. CDR3 sequence (DNA): TGTGCCAGTAGGGTGGGTGCGGGACCGGAGACCCAGTACTTC. The variable domain in full, with the rest retrieved from reference TRBV19 and TRBJ2-5, is DGGITQSPKYLFRKEGQNVTLSCEQNLNHDAMYWYRQDPGQGLRLIYYSQIVNDFQKGDIAEGYSVSREKKESFPLTVTSAQKNPTAFYLCASRVGAGPETQYFGPGTRLLVL.

In this sample, this clone turned up once. V gene TRBV6-6 combines with J gene TRBJ2-2; tentatively, D is TRBD2 (6 bases). CDR3 length: 14 amino acids. The germline V gene encodes CDR1 MNHNY and CDR2 SVGAGI (reference sequence). Trimming removed 4 bases from V and 5 bases from J, with 11 bases in between. The CDR3 region has the DNA TGTGCCAGCAGTTTGAACGGGGGAACCGGGGAGCTGTTTTTT. Translating gives CASSLNGGTGELFF.

The chain employs TRBV10-2 and TRBJ2-3; 9 bases align to TRBD1. The CDR3 is made up of 15 amino acids. The germline V gene encodes CDR1 WSHSY and CDR2 SAAADI. V shed 10 bases and J 6 bases; nucleotides not matched to a gene: 14. The CDR3 nucleotides read TGCGCCACTCAAATCCGGGACAGGGTGTATGATACGCAGTATTTT. Its translation: CATQIRDRVYDTQYF.

The chain joins TRBV7-9 to TRBJ1-5, with D unresolved. Deletions cut 3 bases from V and 4 bases from J, with 7 bases between. CDR3 size: 13 residues. Germline loops: CDR1 SEHNR, CDR2 FQNEAQ (reference sequence). Here the CDR3 reads CASSFRENQPQHF. CDR3 DNA: TGTGCCAGCAGCTTTCGGGAAAATCAGCCCCAGCATTTT.

A few counts support this clone. The CDR3 loop reads CASSIGRNQPQHF. DNA for the CDR3: TGTGCCAGTAGTATAGGCAGGAATCAGCCCCAGCATTTT. This chain links TRBV19 with TRBJ1-5; no reliable D call. In germline, CDR1 is LNHDA, CDR2 SQIVND (reference sequence). With 1 base removed from V and 4 bases from J, the gap between germline ends came to 5 bases. The CDR3 runs 13 residues. The entire variable domain, with the rest obtained from reference TRBV19 and TRBJ1-5, is as follows: DGGITQSPKYLFRKEGQNVTLSCEQNLNHDAMYWYRQDPGQGLRLIYYSQIVNDFQKGDIAEGYSVSREKKESFPLTVTSAQKNPTAFYLCASSIGRNQPQHFGDGTRLSIL.

This chain links TRBV5-6 with TRBJ2-7; D ambiguous. The ends were cut back, 0 bases at V and 3 bases at J, with 13 bases in the middle. The CDR3 has 15 residues. Germline CDR1 SGHDT, CDR2 YYEEEE. CDR3 region: CASSLAAPRYYEQYF. In DNA form, the CDR3 reads TGTGCCAGCAGCTTGGCTGCGCCCCGGTACTACGAGCAGTACTTC.

The chain joins TRBV6-1 to TRBJ1-1; D remains unclear. Germline V gene sequence: CDR1 MNHNS, CDR2 SASEGT. The CDR3 is made up of 13 amino acids. The V gene lost 5 bases and the J gene lost 7 bases, with 14 bases spanning the gap. CDR3 sequence reads: CASSPSGLLEAFF. The DNA of the CDR3 is TGTGCCAGCAGTCCCTCCGGCCTCCTTGAAGCTTTCTTT.

The chain links TRBV4-3 to TRBJ1-1; TRBD1 might be the D (6 bases). The length of the CDR3 is 15 residues. The ends were cut back, 1 base at V and 4 bases at J, with 13 bases in the middle. Germline-derived CDR1 and CDR2 are LGHNA and YSLEER. The CDR3 region is CASSQAPEGGTEAFF. CDR3 nucleotides: TGCGCCAGCAGCCAAGCCCCTGAGGGGGGCACTGAAGCTTTCTTT.

V usage is TRBV6-1 and J usage is TRBJ2-7; the match to TRBD2 covers 13 bases. This CDR3 region has 15 residues. Germline-derived CDR1 and CDR2 are MNHNS and SASEGT. J was trimmed by 1 base and V by 5 bases; bases with no gene match: 2. The CDR3 bases are TGTGCCAGCAGTACGGGACTAGCGGGGTCCTACGAGCAGTACTTC. Its protein product is CASSTGLAGSYEQYF.

This sequence joins TRBV20-1 and TRBJ2-1, with D uncertain. The germline gives CDR1 DFQATT, CDR2 SNEGSKA (reference sequence). The V end lost 7 bases, the J end lost 6 bases, and 10 bases lay between the germline ends. The CDR3 has 11 amino acids. CDR3 bases: TGCAGTGGATGGGTGGGCAATGAGCAGTTCTTC. Protein sequence: CSGWVGNEQFF.

The chain has TRBV2 and TRBJ2-5; tentatively, D is TRBD1 (5 bases). Judging by the DNA end, TRBJ2-7 fits better; the J call may be wrong. Germline lookup yields CDR1 SNHLY and CDR2 FYNNEI. This CDR3 region has 12 residues. CDR3: CASSVGQREQYF. The CDR3 nucleotides read TGTGCCAGCAGTGTAGGACAACGCGAGCAGTACTTC.

This chain connects TRBV10-1 to TRBJ1-4; the match to TRBD1 covers 9 bases. J gave up 7 bases and V 10 bases, and 7 bases lay outside the gene matches. The CDR3 runs to 13 residues. Per germline, CDR1 WNHNN and CDR2 SYGVQD (reference sequence). This CDR3 is CATKQGAGEKLFF. CDR3 coding DNA: TGCGCCACCAAACAGGGGGCTGGTGAAAAACTGTTTTTT.

The rearrangement uses TRBV7-8 and TRBJ1-5, with 7 bases identical to TRBD1. CDR3 length: 14 residues. The trim removed 3 bases at V and 6 bases at J, leaving 5 bases unmatched. Looked up from germline, CDR1 is SGHVS and CDR2 is FQNEAQ. The CDR3, as DNA: TGTGCCAGCAGCTTCGGGACAGTCGGTCAGCCCCAGCATTTT. It translates to CASSFGTVGQPQHF.

CDR3 sequence reads: CASRSMADTEAFF. CDR3 coding DNA: TGTGCCAGCAGATCTATGGCCGACACTGAAGCTTTCTTT. This chain joins TRBV21-1 and TRBJ1-1. TRBV21-1 is a pseudogene. The CDR3 runs to 13 residues.